The clone carrying this T cell receptor (beta chain) was recorded at least ten times. Its antigen is not identified. The sequence runs out 3 residues before the end of the CDR3; the remainder is reconstructed from the germline J gene. The data were obtained in a study of T cell clonality in common variable immunodeficiency. Both groups were predominantly of Caucasian heritage. CVID and control samples used equivalent genomic DNA input. TCRdb keeps only in-frame clones here, not all; method: immunoSEQ multiplex PCR. Recorded here are more than 35,000 clones, none singletons. Study-level points and caveats: Compared with healthy controls, CVID subjects showed increased TCRbeta clonality, mostly in about a third. Shared TCRbeta clones were fewer between CVID subjects than controls.

CDR1 is SGHNT, CDR2 YYREEE, per germline (reference sequence). CDR3 length: 14 amino acids. V lost 4 bases to trimming and J lost 1 base, with 8 bases between them. This TCR came from a person between 18 and 75 years old in good health. Material for sequencing was peripheral blood mononuclear cells. The V call is TRBV5-4, the J call TRBJ1-4, with a weak D call TRBD1 (5 bases). CDR3 in amino acids: CASSPGGTNEKLFF. Partial CDR3 DNA: TGTGCCAGCAGCCCGGGGGGAACTAATGAAAAA.